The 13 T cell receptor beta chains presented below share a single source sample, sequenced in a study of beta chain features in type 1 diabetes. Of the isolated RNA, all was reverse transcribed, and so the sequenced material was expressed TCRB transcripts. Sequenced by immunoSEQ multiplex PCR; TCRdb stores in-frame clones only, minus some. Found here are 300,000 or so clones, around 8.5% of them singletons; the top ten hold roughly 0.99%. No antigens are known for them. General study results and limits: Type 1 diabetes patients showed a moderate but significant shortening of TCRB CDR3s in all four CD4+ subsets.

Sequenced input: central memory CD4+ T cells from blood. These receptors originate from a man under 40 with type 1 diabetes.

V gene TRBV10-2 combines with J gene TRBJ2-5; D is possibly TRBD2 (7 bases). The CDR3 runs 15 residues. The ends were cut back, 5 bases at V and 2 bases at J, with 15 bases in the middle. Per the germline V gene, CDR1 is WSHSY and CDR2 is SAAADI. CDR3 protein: CASSTGPGGQETQYF. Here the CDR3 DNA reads TGCGCCAGCAGTACAGGGCCGGGGGGACAAGAGACCCAGTACTTC.

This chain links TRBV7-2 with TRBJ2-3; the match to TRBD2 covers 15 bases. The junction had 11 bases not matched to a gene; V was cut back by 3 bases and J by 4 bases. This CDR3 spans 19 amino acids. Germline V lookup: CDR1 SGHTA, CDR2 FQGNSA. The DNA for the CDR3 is TGTGCCAGCAGCTTCAGTGCCCCTGGACTAGCGGGGGGGCCAGATACGCAGTATTTT. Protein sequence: CASSFSAPGLAGGPDTQYF.

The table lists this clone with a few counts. CDR3 bases: TGTGCCAGCAGCGCTGGCCGGGCTGGTTACAATGAGCAGTTCTTC. Translation gives CASSAGRAGYNEQFF. The chain has TRBV9 and TRBJ2-1; no clear D gene. The V end was cut by 3 bases, the J end by 4 bases, with 14 bases between. The CDR3 sequence is 15 residues long. In germline, CDR1 is SGDLS, CDR2 YYNGEE.

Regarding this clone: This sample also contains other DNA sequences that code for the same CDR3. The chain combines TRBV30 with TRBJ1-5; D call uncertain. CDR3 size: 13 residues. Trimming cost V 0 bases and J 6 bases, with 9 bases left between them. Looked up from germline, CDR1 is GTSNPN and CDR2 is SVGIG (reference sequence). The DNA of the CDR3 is TGTGCCTGGAGTGTACGAGCTGGTCAGCCCCAGCATTTT. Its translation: CAWSVRAGQPQHF.

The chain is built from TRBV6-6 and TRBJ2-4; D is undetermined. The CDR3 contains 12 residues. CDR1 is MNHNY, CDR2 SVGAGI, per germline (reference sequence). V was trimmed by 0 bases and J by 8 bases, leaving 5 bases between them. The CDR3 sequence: CASSYSWDIQYF. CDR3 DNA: TGTGCCAGCAGTTACTCCTGGGACATTCAGTACTTC.

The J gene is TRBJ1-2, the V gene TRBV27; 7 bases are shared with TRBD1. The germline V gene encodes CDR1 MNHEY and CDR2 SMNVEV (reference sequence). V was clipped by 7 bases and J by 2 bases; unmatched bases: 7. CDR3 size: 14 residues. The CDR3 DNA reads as TGTGCCAGCACCAAGACAGGGTCCAACTATGGCTACACCTTC. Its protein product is CASTKTGSNYGYTF.

The CDR3 DNA is TGTGCCAGCAGCTTAAATCCCTCTGGAAACACCATATATTTT. Translation gives CASSLNPSGNTIYF. The rearrangement links TRBV7-2 to TRBJ1-3; no clear D gene. The germline gives CDR1 SGHTA, CDR2 FQGNSA. Trimming shortened V by 2 bases and J by 0 bases, and 5 bases separated the two germline ends. The CDR3 sequence is 14 residues long.

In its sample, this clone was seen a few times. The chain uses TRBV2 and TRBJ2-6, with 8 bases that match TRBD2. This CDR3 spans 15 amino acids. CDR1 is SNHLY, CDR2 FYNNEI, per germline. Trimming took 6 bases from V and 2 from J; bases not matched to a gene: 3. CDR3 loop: CASSPGGAGANVLTF. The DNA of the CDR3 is TGTGCCAGCAGCCCGGGGGGGGCTGGGGCCAACGTCCTGACTTTC.

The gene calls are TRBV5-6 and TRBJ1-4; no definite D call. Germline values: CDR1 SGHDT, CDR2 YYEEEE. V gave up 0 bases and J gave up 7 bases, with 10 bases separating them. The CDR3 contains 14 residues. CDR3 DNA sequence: TGTGCCAGCAGCTTGGACGGGAGGCCTGAAAAACTGTTTTTT. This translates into CASSLDGRPEKLFF. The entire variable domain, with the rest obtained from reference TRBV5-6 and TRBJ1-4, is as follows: DAGVTQSPTHLIKTRGQQVTLRCSPKSGHDTVSWYQQALGQGPQFIFQYYEEEERQRGNFPDRFSGHQFPNYSSELNVNALLLGDSALYLCASSLDGRPEKLFFGSGTQLSVL.

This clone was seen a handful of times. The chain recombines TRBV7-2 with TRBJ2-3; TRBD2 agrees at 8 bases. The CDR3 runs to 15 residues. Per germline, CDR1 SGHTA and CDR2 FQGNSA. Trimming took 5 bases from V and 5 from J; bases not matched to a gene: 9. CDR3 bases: TGTGCCAGCAGCCCTCCCGGGGGGGCCGGAGATACGCAGTATTTT. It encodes CASSPPGGAGDTQYF.

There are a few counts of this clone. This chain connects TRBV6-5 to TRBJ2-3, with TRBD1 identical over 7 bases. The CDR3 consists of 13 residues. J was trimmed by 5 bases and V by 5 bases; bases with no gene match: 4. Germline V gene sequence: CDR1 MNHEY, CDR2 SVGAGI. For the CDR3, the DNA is TGTGCCAGCAGTCGACAGGGTGTAGATACGCAGTATTTT. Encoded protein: CASSRQGVDTQYF.

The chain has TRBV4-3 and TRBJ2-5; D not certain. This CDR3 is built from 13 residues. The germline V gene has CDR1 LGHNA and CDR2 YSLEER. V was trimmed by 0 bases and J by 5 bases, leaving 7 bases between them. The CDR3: CASSQDPRETQYF. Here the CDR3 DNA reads TGCGCCAGCAGCCAAGATCCTCGCGAGACCCAGTACTTC.

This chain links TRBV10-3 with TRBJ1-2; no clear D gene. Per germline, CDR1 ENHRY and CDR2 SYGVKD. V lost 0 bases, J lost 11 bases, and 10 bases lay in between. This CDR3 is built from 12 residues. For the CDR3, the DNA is TGTGCCATCAGTGAGTCCGCAGGTTTTTACACCTTC. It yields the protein CAISESAGFYTF.